A selection of T cell receptor beta chains follows, all from one sample in a study of blood T cells in healthy people across ages. Each CDR3 protein gets one entry after TCRdb re-called the 5' RACE reads with MiXCR. Of hundreds of thousands of distinct CDR3 sequences in the sample, 40% to 65% were seen once. Sequenced sample: blood. Source of these receptors: a man older than 75 in good health. The CDR3 runs from the conserved cysteine through the conserved F or W. A D gene is named only where the DNA matches it firmly. Size values are once, few and many counts, or a class for expanded clones, and some rows have none.

CDR3nt	CDR3aa	j_gene	abundance	d_gene	v_gene
TGTGCCAGCAGTTCCTCGGACAGGGGGCCAGGCAATCAGCCCCAGCATTTT	CASSSSDRGPGNQPQHF	TRBJ1-5	.	TRBD1	TRBV6-5
TGTGCCAGCAGCCAAGAGGAAGGGCAGGGGATCAATGAGCAGTTCTTC	CASSQEEGQGINEQFF	TRBJ2-1	.	.	TRBV4-2
TGCAGTGCTAGACCCTCTGGGACTAGCGGAGCCTCTGGGGCCAACGTCCTGACTTTC	CSARPSGTSGASGANVLTF	TRBJ2-6	.	TRBD2	TRBV20-1
TGCGCCAGCAGCGGAGGCCCAGGGAGTAACTATGGCTACACCTTC	CASSGGPGSNYGYTF	TRBJ1-2	.	.	TRBV5-1
TGCAGTGCTAGAGATCTTAGGGGACTAGCGGGACGGAGCACAGATACGCAGTATTTT	CSARDLRGLAGRSTDTQYF	TRBJ2-3	.	TRBD2	TRBV20-1
TGTGCCAGCAGCGGGCTAGCGGGGGGGGGTGAGCAGTTCTTC	CASSGLAGGGEQFF	TRBJ2-1	once	TRBD2	TRBV9
TGCAGTGCTCCCGGGGCCAAGCCCCAAGAGACCCAGTACTTC	CSAPGAKPQETQYF	TRBJ2-5	many	.	TRBV20-1
TGTGCCAGCAGCCGACCGGGACCCCATGGCTACACCTTC	CASSRPGPHGYTF	TRBJ1-2	.	.	TRBV3-1
TGTGCCAGCAGGACGCGGGGGGGAATGAACACTGAAGCTTTCTTT	CASRTRGGMNTEAFF	TRBJ1-1	.	.	TRBV6-5
TGTGCCAGCAGGTACAGGGAGAGCTCCTACAATGAGCAGTACTTC	CASRYRESSYNEQYF	TRBJ2-7	.	.	TRBV2
TGTGCCAGCTCACTGGGGGACAATGCGATCAGCTACACCTTC	CASSLGDNAISYTF	TRBJ1-2	.	.	TRBV18
TGTGCCACCGCGGTGGGGCAGGGCTCCTACGAGCAGTACTTC	CATAVGQGSYEQYF	TRBJ2-7	.	.	TRBV10-3
TGTGCCAGCACTCGACAGGGCGATGAGCAGTACTTC	CASTRQGDEQYF	TRBJ2-5	.	TRBD1	TRBV2
TGTGCCAGCACCGAAACGGGGAAAAAGCAGTTCTTC	CASTETGKKQFF	TRBJ2-1	.	.	TRBV12-3/TRBV12-4
TGTGCCACCAGTAGTACTAGCGGGAGGGGCTACAATGAGCAGTTCTTC	CATSSTSGRGYNEQFF	TRBJ2-1	.	TRBD2	TRBV24-1
TGTGCCAGCTCACGGGCGCAGGGCACTGAAGCTTTCTTT	CASSRAQGTEAFF	TRBJ1-1	few	.	TRBV18
TGCGCCAGCAGCCCGGTTGAAGACAGCTACAATGAGCAGTACTTC	CASSPVEDSYNEQYF	TRBJ2-7	.	.	TRBV5-1
TGTGCCAGCAGTTATCGGACAGGGGGCGCCAGTGAGACCCAGTACTTC	CASSYRTGGASETQYF	TRBJ2-5	.	TRBD1	TRBV27
TGTGCCAGCAGAAACAGCAATGAAAAACTGTTTTTT	CASRNSNEKLFF	TRBJ1-4	once	.	TRBV6-6
TGTGCCACCAGTGACATACAGGAGGCAGGGACAGATACGCAGTATTTT	CATSDIQEAGTDTQYF	TRBJ2-3	.	.	TRBV24-1